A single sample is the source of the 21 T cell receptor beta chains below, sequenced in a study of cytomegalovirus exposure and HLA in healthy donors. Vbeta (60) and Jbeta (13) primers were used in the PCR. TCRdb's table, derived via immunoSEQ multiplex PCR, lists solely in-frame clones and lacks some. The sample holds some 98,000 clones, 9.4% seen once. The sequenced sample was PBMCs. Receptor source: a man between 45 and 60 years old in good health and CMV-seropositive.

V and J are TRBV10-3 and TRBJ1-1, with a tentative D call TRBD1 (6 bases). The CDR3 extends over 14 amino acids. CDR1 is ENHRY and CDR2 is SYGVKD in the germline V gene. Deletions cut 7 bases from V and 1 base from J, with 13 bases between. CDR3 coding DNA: TGTGCCATCACCCACGGACAGAGGAACACTGAAGCTTTCTTT. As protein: CAITHGQRNTEAFF.

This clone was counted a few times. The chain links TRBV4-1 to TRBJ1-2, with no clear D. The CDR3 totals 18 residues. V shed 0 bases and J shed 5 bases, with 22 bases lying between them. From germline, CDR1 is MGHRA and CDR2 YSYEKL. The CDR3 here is CASSQEFSAGGSGYGYTF. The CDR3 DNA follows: TGCGCCAGCAGCCAAGAATTTTCGGCAGGTGGATCTGGATATGGCTACACCTTC.

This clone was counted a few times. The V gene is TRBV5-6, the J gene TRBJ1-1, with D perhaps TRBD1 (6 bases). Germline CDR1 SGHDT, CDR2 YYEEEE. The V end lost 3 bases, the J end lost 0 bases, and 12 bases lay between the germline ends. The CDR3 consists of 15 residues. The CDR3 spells CASSSRGGVNTEAFF. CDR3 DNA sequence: TGTGCCAGCAGCTCACGGGGGGGCGTGAACACTGAAGCTTTCTTT. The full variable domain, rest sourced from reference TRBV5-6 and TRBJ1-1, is DAGVTQSPTHLIKTRGQQVTLRCSPKSGHDTVSWYQQALGQGPQFIFQYYEEEERQRGNFPDRFSGHQFPNYSSELNVNALLLGDSALYLCASSSRGGVNTEAFFGQGTRLTVV.

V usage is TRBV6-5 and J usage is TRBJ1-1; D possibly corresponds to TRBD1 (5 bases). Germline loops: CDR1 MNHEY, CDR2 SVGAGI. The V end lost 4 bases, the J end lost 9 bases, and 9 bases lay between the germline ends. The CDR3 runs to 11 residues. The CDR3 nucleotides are TGTGCCAGCAGTTTGACAGATAAAGCTTTCTTT. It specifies CASSLTDKAFF.

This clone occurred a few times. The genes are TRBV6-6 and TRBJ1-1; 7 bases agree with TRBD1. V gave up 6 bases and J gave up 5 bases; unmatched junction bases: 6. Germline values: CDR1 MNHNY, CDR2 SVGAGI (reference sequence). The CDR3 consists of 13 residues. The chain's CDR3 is CASRGQSGTEAFF. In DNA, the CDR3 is TGTGCCAGCAGGGGACAGTCAGGAACTGAAGCTTTCTTT.

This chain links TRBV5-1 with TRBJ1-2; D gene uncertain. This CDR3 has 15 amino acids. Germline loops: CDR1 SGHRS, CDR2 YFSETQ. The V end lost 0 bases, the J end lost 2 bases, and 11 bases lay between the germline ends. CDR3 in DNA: TGCGCCAGCAGCTTGGGCGGAAAGGAGAACTATGGCTACACCTTC. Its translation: CASSLGGKENYGYTF.

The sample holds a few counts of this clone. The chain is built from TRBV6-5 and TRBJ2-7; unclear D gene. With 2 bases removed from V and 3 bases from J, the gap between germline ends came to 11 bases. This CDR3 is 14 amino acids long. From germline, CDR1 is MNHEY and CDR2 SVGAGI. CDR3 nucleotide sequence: TGTGCCAGCAGTTACGGCAGGCAAAGCTACGAGCAGTACTTC. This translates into CASSYGRQSYEQYF.

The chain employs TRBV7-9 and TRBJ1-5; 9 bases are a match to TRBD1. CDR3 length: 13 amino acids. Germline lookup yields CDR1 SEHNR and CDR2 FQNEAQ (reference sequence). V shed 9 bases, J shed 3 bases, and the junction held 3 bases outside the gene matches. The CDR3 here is CASRTGDNQPQHF. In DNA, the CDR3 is TGTGCCAGTCGGACAGGGGACAATCAGCCCCAGCATTTT.

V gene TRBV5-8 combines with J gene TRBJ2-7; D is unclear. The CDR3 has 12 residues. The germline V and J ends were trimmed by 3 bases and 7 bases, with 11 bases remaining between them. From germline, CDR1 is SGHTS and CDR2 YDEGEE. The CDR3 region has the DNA TGTGCCAGCAGCTCAGCGAGGTTGGAGCAGTACTTC. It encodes CASSSARLEQYF. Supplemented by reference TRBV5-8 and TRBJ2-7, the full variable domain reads EAGVTQSPTHLIKTRGQQATLRCSPISGHTSVYWYQQALGLGLQFLLWYDEGEERNRGNFPPRFSGRQFPNYSSELNVNALELEDSALYLCASSSARLEQYFGPGTRLTVT.

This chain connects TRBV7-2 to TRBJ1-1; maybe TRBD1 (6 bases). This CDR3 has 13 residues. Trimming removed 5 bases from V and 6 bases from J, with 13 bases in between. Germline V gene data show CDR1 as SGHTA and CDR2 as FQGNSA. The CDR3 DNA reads TGTGCCAGCAGCACTACAGGGATGTCTGAAGCTTTCTTT. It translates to CASSTTGMSEAFF.

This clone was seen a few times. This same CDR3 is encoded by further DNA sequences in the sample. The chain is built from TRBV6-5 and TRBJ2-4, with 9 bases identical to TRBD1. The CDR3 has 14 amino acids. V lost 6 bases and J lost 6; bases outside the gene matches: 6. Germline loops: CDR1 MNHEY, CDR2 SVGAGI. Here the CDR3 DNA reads TGTGCCAGCAGGTACGGACAGGGGAGAAACATTCAGTACTTC. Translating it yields CASRYGQGRNIQYF.

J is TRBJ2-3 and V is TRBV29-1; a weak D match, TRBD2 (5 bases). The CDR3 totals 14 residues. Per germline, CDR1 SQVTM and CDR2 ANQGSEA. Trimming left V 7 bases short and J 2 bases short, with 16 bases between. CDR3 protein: CSGKSGTYTDTQYF. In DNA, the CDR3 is TGCAGCGGAAAAAGCGGTACCTACACAGATACGCAGTATTTT.

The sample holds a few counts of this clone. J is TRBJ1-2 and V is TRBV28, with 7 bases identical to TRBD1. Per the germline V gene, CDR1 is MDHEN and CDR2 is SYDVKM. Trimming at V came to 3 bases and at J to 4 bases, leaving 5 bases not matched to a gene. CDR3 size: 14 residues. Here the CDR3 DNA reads TGTGCCAGCAGTTTCACAGGGGAAAGCTATGGCTACACCTTC. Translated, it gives CASSFTGESYGYTF.

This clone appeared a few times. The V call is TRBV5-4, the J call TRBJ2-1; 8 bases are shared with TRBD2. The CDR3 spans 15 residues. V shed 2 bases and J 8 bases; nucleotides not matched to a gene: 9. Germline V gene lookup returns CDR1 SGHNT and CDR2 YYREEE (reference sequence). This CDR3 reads CASSFPAGGIYEQFF. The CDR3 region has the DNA TGTGCCAGCAGCTTTCCCGCGGGAGGTATATATGAGCAGTTCTTC.

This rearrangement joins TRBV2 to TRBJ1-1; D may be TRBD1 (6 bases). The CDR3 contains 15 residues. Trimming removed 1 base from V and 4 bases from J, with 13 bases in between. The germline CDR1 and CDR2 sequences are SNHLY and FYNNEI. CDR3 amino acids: CASSEVGGAVTEAFF. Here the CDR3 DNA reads TGTGCCAGCAGTGAAGTCGGGGGGGCGGTCACTGAAGCTTTCTTT.

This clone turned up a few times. Here the CDR3 DNA reads TGTGCCAGCAGTTTATTTAGCGCCTACACTAACTATGGCTACACCTTC. Translated: CASSLFSAYTNYGYTF. The chain recombines TRBV27 with TRBJ1-2; D gene uncertain. There are 16 residues in the CDR3. Germline lookup yields CDR1 MNHEY and CDR2 SMNVEV (reference sequence). Trimming cost V 1 base and J 0 bases, with 12 bases left between them.

The CDR3 region is CAWAGTGGYEQYF. The CDR3 nucleotides read TGTGCCTGGGCCGGGACAGGGGGCTACGAGCAGTACTTC. The chain recombines TRBV30 with TRBJ2-7, with 11 bases aligning to TRBD1. Germline CDR1 is GTSNPN and CDR2 is SVGIG (reference sequence). The CDR3 extends over 13 amino acids. With V trimmed by 5 bases and J by 3 bases, 3 bases remained unmatched.

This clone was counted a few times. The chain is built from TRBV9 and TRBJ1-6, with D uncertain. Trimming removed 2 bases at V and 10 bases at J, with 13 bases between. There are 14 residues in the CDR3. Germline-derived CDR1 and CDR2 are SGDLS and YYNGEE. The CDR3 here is CASSVGLASSPLHF. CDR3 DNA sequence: TGTGCCAGCAGCGTGGGCCTAGCCTCCTCACCCCTCCACTTT.

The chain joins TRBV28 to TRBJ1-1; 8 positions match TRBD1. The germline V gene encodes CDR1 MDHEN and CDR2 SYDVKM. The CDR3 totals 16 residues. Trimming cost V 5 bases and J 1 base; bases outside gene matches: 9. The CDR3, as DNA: TGTGCCAGCAGTGCAGGGGGCGGGCGGAGGAACACTGAAGCTTTCTTT. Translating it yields CASSAGGGRRNTEAFF.

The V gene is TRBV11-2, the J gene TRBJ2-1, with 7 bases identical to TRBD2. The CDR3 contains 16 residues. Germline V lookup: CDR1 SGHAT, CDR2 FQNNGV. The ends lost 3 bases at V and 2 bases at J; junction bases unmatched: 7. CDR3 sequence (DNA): TGTGCCAGCAGCTTGTGGCTAGCGGACACCTACAATGAGCAGTTCTTC. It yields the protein CASSLWLADTYNEQFF. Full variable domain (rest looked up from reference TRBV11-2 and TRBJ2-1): EAGVAQSPRYKIIEKRQSVAFWCNPISGHATLYWYQQILGQGPKLLIQFQNNGVVDDSQLPKDRFSAERLKGVDSTLKIQPAKLEDSAVYLCASSLWLADTYNEQFFGPGTRLTVL.

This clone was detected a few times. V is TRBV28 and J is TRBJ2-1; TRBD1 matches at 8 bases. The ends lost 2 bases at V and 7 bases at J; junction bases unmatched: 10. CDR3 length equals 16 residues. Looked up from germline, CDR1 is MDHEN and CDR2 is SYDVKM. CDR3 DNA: TGTGCCAGCAGTTTAATGACAGGGGCCCAGAGAAATGAGCAGTTCTTC. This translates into CASSLMTGAQRNEQFF.